Detailed here is one TCR beta chain. Its specificity is unknown. This sample was taken from a study of cytotoxic CD8 clonotypes in ibrutinib-treated CLL. Study-level information: Response sampling took place at median approximately 12 months of treatment, range 6 to 36.

V lost 5 bases and J lost 6, with 19 bases in between. CDR1 and CDR2 from the germline V gene are MDHEN and SYDVKM. The CDR3 runs 16 residues. The assay was immunoSEQ multiplex PCR, and TCRdb's table has in-frame clones only and misses some. The table has about 160,000 clones, roughly 80% seen once. Study-level results: Baseline values of clonality outstripped age-matched healthy donors and followed circulating CD8+ T-cell counts. Patients with sustained remission and those progressing were sampled at differing times. The clonality went up when patients responded to ibrutinib and dropped back toward baseline at progression.

The source was PBMCs, collected after 12 months of ibrutinib treatment. The V and J genes are TRBV28 and TRBJ2-2; D perhaps matches TRBD1 (6 bases). The receptor was isolated from a human donor with chronic lymphocytic leukemia. The CDR3 DNA is TGTGCCAGCAGTACCACCGGGACATTAAGGGCCGGGGAGCTGTTTTTT. This sequence encodes CASSTTGTLRAGELFF.